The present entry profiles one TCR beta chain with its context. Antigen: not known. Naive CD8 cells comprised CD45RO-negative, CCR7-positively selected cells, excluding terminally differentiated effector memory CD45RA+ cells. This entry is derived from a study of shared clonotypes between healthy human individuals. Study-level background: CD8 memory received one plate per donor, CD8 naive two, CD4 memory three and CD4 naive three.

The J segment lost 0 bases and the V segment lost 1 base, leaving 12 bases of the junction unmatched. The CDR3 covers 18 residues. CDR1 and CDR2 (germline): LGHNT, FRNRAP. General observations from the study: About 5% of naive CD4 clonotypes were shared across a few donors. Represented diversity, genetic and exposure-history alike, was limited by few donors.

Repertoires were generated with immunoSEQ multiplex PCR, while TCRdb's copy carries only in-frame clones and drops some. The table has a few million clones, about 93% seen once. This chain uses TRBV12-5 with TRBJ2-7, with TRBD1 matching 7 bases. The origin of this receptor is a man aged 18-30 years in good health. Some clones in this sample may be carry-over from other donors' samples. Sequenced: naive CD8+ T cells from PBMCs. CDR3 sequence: CASGLEYTTGSDSYEQYF. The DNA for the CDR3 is TGTGCTAGTGGTTTGGAATACACGACAGGGTCTGACTCCTACGAGCAGTACTTC. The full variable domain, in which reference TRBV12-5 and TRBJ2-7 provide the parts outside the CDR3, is DARVTQTPRHKVTEMGQEVTMRCQPILGHNTVFWYRQTMMQGLELLAYFRNRAPLDDSGMPKDRFSAEMPDATLATLKIQPSEPRDSAVYFCASGLEYTTGSDSYEQYFGPGTRLTVT.